The TCR beta chain described here comes from a study of Ad26.COV2.S vaccination and SARS-CoV-2 variants. This table comes from immunoSEQ multiplex PCR, and its TCRdb copy is limited to in-frame clones, with some not included. The repertoire holds about 410,000 clones, with 80% to 90% as singletons. This sample's treatment: roughly 18 received Ad26.COV2.S at low or high dose, single or two shots; about 5 received placebo; per-sample allocation not given. Repertoires come from day 63 after the first vaccine or placebo injection. The CDR3 has 15 amino acids. V lost 1 base to trimming and J lost 4 bases, with 10 bases between them. Germline V gives CDR1 LNHDA, CDR2 SQIVND (reference sequence).

The TCR was taken from a person between 18 and 59 years old who received the Ad26.COV2.S COVID-19 vaccine or a placebo. The V gene is TRBV19, the J gene TRBJ2-2; TRBD2 might be the D (6 bases). The source material was peripheral blood, sampled in a trial of Ad26.COV2.S vaccine versus placebo. CDR3 sequence reads: CASSIGGVVTGELFF. The CDR3 nucleotides read TGTGCCAGTAGTATAGGGGGGGTCGTCACCGGGGAGCTGTTTTTT.